The T cell receptor beta chain under discussion was sequenced for a study of cytomegalovirus exposure and HLA in healthy donors. V lost 0 bases to trimming and J lost 0 bases, with 15 bases between them. CDR1 and CDR2 (germline): GTSNPN, SVGIG (reference sequence). The CDR3 is made up of 18 amino acids. The study ran its PCR with 60 Vbeta and 13 Jbeta primers. The assay was immunoSEQ multiplex PCR, and TCRdb's table has in-frame clones only and misses some. Of more than 130,000 clones in the sample, around 85% were seen once. The sequence derives from a man aged 35 to 55 in good health and CMV-seropositive. Sequencing was carried out using PBMCs. V is TRBV30 and J is TRBJ2-6; D not resolved. The CDR3 region has the DNA TGTGCCTGGAGTGTCTTAAGGAGATCAAGCTCTGGGGCCAACGTCCTGACTTTC. It translates to CAWSVLRRSSSGANVLTF.